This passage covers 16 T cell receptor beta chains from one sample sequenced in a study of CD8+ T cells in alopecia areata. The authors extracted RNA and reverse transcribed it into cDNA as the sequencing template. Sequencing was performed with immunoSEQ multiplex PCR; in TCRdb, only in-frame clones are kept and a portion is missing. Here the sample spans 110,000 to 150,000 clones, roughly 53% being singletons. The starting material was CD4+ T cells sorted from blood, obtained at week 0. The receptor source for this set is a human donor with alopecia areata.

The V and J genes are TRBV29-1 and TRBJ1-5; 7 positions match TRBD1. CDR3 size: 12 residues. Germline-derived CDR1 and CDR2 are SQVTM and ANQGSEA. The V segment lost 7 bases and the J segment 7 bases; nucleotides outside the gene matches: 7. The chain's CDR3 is CSAGQGDQPQHF. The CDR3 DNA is TGCAGCGCCGGTCAGGGGGACCAGCCCCAGCATTTT.

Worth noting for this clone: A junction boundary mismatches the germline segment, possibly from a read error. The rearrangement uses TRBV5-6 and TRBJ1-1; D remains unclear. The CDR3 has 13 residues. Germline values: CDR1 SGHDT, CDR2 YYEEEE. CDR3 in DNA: TGTGTCAGCTCTAGACTGACGAACACTGAAGCTTTCTTT. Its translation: CVSSRLTNTEAFF. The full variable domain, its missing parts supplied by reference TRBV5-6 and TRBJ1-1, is DAGVTQSPTHLIKTRGQQVTLRCSPKSGHDTVSWYQQALGQGPQFIFQYYEEEERQRGNFPDRFSGHQFPNYSSELNVNALLLGDSALYLCVSSRLTNTEAFFGQGTRLTVV.

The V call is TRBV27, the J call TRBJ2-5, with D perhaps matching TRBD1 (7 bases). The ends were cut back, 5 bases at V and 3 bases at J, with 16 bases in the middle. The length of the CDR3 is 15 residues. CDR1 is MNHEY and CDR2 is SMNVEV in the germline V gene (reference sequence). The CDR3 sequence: CASSTTLRGEETQYF. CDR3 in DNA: TGTGCCAGCAGTACAACCCTCAGGGGGGAAGAGACCCAGTACTTC.

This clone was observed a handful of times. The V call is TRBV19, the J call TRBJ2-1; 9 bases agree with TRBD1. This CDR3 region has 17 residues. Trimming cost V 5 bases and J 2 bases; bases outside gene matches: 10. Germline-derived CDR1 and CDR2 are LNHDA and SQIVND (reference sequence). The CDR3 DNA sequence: TGTGCCAGTAGTGACGAAACCGGGACAGGGACCTACAATGAGCAGTTCTTC. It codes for CASSDETGTGTYNEQFF.

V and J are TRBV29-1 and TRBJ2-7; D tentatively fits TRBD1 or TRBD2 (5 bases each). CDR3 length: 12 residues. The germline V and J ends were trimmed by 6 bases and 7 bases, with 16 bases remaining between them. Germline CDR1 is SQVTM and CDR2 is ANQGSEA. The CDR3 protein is CSVAEGTGEQYF. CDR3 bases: TGCAGCGTCGCTGAGGGGACGGGGGAGCAGTACTTC.

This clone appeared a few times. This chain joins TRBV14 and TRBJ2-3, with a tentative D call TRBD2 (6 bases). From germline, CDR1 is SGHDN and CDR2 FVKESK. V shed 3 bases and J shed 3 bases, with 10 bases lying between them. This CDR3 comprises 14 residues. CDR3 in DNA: TGTGCCAGCAGCCAGGCTGCGGGGACAGATACGCAGTATTTT. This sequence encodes CASSQAAGTDTQYF.

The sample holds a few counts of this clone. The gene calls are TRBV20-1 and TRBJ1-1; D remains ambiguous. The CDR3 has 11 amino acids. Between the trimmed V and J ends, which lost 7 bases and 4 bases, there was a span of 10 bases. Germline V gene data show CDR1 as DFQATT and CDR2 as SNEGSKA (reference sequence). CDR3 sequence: CSEWVRTEAFF. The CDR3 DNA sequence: TGCAGTGAGTGGGTTCGCACTGAAGCTTTCTTT.

The CDR3 DNA sequence: TGTGCCAGCAGCGGGACAGGGAGGAGAGTCAATGAGCAGTTCTTC. The encoded protein is CASSGTGRRVNEQFF. The chain employs TRBV9 and TRBJ2-1, with 8 bases lining up with TRBD1. The germline V gene encodes CDR1 SGDLS and CDR2 YYNGEE. J lost 6 bases, V lost 3 bases, and 8 bases had no gene match. This CDR3 contains 15 residues.

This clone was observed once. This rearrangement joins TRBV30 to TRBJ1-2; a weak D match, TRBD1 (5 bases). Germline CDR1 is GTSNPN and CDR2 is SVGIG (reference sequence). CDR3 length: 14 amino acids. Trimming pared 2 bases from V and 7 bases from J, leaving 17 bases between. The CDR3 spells CAWSRGPSIGGYTF. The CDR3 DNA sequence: TGTGCCTGGAGTAGGGGACCGTCAATCGGTGGCTACACCTTC.

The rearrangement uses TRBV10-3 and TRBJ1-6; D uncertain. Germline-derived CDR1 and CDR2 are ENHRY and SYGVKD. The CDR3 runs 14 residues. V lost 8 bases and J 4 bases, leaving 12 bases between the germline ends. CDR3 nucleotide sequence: TGTGCCATCCGGAGGGAGACGTATAATTCACCCCTCCACTTT. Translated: CAIRRETYNSPLHF.

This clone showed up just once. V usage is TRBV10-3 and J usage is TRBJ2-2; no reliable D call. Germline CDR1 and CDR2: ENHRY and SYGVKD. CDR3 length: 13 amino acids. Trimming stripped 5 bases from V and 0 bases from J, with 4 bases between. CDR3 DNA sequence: TGTGCCATCAGTCCCGCGAACACCGGGGAGCTGTTTTTT. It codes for CAISPANTGELFF.

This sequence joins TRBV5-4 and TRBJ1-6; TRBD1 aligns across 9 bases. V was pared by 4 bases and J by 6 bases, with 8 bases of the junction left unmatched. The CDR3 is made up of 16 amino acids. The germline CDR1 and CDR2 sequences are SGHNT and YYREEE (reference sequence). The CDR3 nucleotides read TGTGCCAGCAGCCATTCGGGACAGGGTCTTAATTCACCCCTCCACTTT. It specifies CASSHSGQGLNSPLHF.

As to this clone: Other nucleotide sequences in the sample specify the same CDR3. The CDR3, as DNA: TGCGCCAGCAGCCCTGATCGGGGGCAAGAGACCCAGTACTTC. It translates to CASSPDRGQETQYF. The chain uses TRBV5-1 and TRBJ2-5, with D perhaps matching TRBD2 (6 bases). In germline, CDR1 is SGHRS, CDR2 YFSETQ. V gave up 4 bases and J gave up 2 bases, with 12 bases separating them. This CDR3 spans 14 amino acids. Full variable domain (outside the CDR3, taken from reference TRBV5-1 and TRBJ2-5): KAGVTQTPRYLIKTRGQQVTLSCSPISGHRSVSWYQQTPGQGLQFLFEYFSETQRNKGNFPGRFSGRQFSNSRSEMNVSTLELGDSALYLCASSPDRGQETQYFGPGTRLLVL.

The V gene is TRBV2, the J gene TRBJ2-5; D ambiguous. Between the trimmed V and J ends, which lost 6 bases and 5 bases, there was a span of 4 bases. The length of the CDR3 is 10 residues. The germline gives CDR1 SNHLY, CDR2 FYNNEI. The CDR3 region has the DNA TGTGCCAGCAGAATGGAGACCCAGTACTTC. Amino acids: CASRMETQYF. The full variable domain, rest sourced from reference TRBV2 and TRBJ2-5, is EPEVTQTPSHQVTQMGQEVILRCVPISNHLYFYWYRQILGQKVEFLVSFYNNEISEKSEIFDDQFSVERPDGSNFTLKIRSTKLEDSAMYFCASRMETQYFGPGTRLLVL.

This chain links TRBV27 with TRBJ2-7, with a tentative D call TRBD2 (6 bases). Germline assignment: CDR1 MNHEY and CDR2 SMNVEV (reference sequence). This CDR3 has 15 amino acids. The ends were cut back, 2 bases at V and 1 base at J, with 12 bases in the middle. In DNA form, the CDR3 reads TGTGCCAGCAGTTTACTGGGGGGTGAATCCTACGAGCAGTACTTC. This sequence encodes CASSLLGGESYEQYF.

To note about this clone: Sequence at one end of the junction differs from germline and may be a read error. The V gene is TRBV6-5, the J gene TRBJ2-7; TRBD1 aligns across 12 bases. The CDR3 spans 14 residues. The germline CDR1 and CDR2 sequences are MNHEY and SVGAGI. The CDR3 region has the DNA TGTACCAGCAGCCACGGGACAGGGGGCATAGGGCAGTACTTC. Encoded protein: CTSSHGTGGIGQYF.